The clone carrying this T cell receptor beta chain was recorded many times. Unmatched junction bases numbered 9, after V lost 3 bases and J lost 0 bases. Germline CDR1 reads SGDLS; CDR2 reads YYNGEE. The length of the CDR3 is 18 residues. The template used for profiling TCR beta VDJ and CDR3 was genomic DNA. TCRdb redid the calling of the reads with MiXCR, one entry per CDR3 protein. The profile shows some 140,000 distinct CDR3 sequences, roughly two fifths of them singletons. The sample is drawn from a study of CD8+CD57+ T cells in acquired aplastic anemia. Sequenced material: sorted CD4+, CD8+, or CD8+CD57+ T cells (not recorded which) from PBMCs. V usage is TRBV9 and J usage is TRBJ2-6; TRBD2 agrees at 7 bases. The clonotype was recovered from a human donor in good health, serving as a control. CDR3 region: CASSGRGDTNSGANVLTF. CDR3 DNA: TGTGCCAGCAGCGGACGGGGGGATACCAACTCTGGGGCCAACGTCCTGACTTTC.